The sequence of this T cell receptor (beta chain) was determined in a study of T-cell memory formation after mild COVID-19. Overall study context: Clustering of TCRs was largely donor specific. Whole-study findings and limits: Confirmation of SARS-CoV-2 specificity was lacking for second-wave clones peaking day 37. CD8+ contracting clones occupied EMRA, while CD4+ ones occupied mainly CM and EM. A second wave expanding day 15 to 37 was CD4+-biased; contracting clones were balanced.

For this clonotype: Its antigen is unidentified.

The trim removed 7 bases at V and 6 bases at J, leaving 7 bases unmatched. This CDR3 spans 13 amino acids. Germline lookup yields CDR1 SGHTA and CDR2 FQGNSA. In TCRdb, the 5' RACE reads were re-called with MiXCR into one record per CDR3 protein. The sample has under 250,000 distinct CDR3 sequences, 15% seen once. The specimen sequenced was PBMCs or a T cell subset sorted from them (not recorded which). The TCR was taken from an adult woman who had mild COVID-19 (a few samples of this study predate the infection). Cell type and time point are not known. The chain couples TRBV7-2 to TRBJ2-5; TRBD1 aligns across 8 bases. CDR3 in amino acids: CASTADRVKTQYF. The DNA for the CDR3 is TGTGCCAGCACCGCGGACAGGGTGAAGACCCAGTACTTC.